Listed here are 32 T cell receptor beta chains from one sample, sequenced in a study of blood T cell repertoires in COVID-19 (dated by TCRdb to between 2020 and 2021). The library was built by means of the immunoSEQ multiplex PCR assay. TCRdb mirrors the immuneACCESS table, restricted to in-frame sequences. Some clones are absent from its copies; in checked studies, under half trace to an unresolved V gene, and the reason for the others is unknown. For this sample there are tens of thousands of clones; around 86% appear just once. The top ten clonotypes cover 20% to 25% of the sample. Sequencing used peripheral blood. The receptors come from a woman at least 80 years old with COVID-19, enrolled during active disease.

In the case of this clone: The same CDR3 can be traced to other DNA sequences in this sample. V is TRBV4-2 and J is TRBJ1-4, with TRBD1 matching 9 bases. The CDR3 covers 15 residues. CDR1 and CDR2 (germline): LGHNA, YNFKEQ. V shed 1 base, J shed 5 bases, and the junction held 2 bases outside the gene matches. CDR3 sequence reads: CASSQVGTGNEKLFF. The DNA for the CDR3 is TGTGCCAGCAGCCAAGTTGGGACAGGGAATGAAAAACTGTTTTTT.

The CDR3 protein is CASRRVAGAYEQYF. The CDR3 DNA reads TGTGCCAGCCGCCGGGTAGCGGGGGCCTACGAGCAGTACTTC. The chain uses TRBV27 and TRBJ2-7, with 9 nucleotides matching TRBD2. CDR1 and CDR2 from the germline V gene are MNHEY and SMNVEV (reference sequence). The CDR3 sequence is 14 residues long. The V and J ends lost 8 bases and 2 bases, in that order; junction bases with no gene match: 7.

This chain uses TRBV12-3 or TRBV12-4 with TRBJ1-5; no firm D call. This CDR3 is 11 amino acids long. The germline V and J ends were trimmed by 1 base and 9 bases, with 4 bases remaining between them. Here the CDR3 DNA reads TGTGCCAGCAGTTTAGGCGGGCCCCAGCATTTT. Its translation: CASSLGGPQHF.

V and J are TRBV3-1 (or the pseudogene TRBV3-2) and TRBJ1-2; 8 positions match TRBD1. V gave up 1 base and J gave up 7 bases; unmatched junction bases: 5. Per germline, CDR1 LGHDT and CDR2 YNNKEL (reference sequence). This CDR3 has 14 residues. The CDR3, as DNA: TGTGCCAGCAGCCAAGGTCAGGGGGCGGGTGGCTACACCTTC. This sequence encodes CASSQGQGAGGYTF.

This clone was observed a few times. The chain recombines TRBV7-3 with TRBJ2-1; 10 bases line up with TRBD1. This CDR3 region has 19 residues. With 4 bases clipped from V and 3 bases from J, the junction kept 15 bases outside the gene matches. Germline V gives CDR1 SGHTA, CDR2 FQGTGA. This chain's CDR3 is CASSSNGEMTGGYYNEQFF. In DNA, the CDR3 is TGTGCCAGCAGCTCCAATGGGGAAATGACAGGGGGCTACTACAATGAGCAGTTCTTC.

The V and J genes are TRBV25-1 and TRBJ1-5; D is unresolved. CDR1 is MGHDK, CDR2 SYGVNS, per germline. The CDR3 has 14 residues. V lost 3 bases to trimming and J lost 7 bases, with 13 bases between them. The DNA of the CDR3 is TGTGCCAGCAGTGACGAGAGGGAAAACCAGCCCCAGCATTTT. Its translation is CASSDERENQPQHF.

The count of this clone is one. The chain is built from TRBV6-5 and TRBJ2-3, with TRBD1 identical over 9 bases. The V segment lost 6 bases and the J segment 7 bases; nucleotides outside the gene matches: 11. The CDR3 is made up of 15 amino acids. CDR1 is MNHEY and CDR2 is SVGAGI in the germline V gene. CDR3 residues: CASRGTGSGENTQYF. The DNA of the CDR3 is TGTGCCAGCAGAGGGACAGGGTCCGGCGAAAATACGCAGTATTTT.

J is TRBJ2-7 and V is TRBV15, with 13 nucleotides matching TRBD2. V was pared by 3 bases and J by 1 base, with 3 bases of the junction left unmatched. CDR1 and CDR2 from the germline V gene are LNHNV and YYDKDF (reference sequence). This CDR3 contains 16 residues. The CDR3 here is CATSRGGLAGSYEQYF. Here the CDR3 DNA reads TGTGCCACCAGCAGGGGGGGACTAGCGGGATCCTACGAGCAGTACTTC.

This chain joins TRBV7-9 and TRBJ1-2; no firm D call. With 5 bases removed from V and 8 bases from J, the gap between germline ends came to 9 bases. The CDR3 totals 11 residues. The germline V gene encodes CDR1 SEHNR and CDR2 FQNEAQ (reference sequence). CDR3 coding DNA: TGTGCCAGCAGCCTGATAAGCGGCTACACCTTC. Encoded protein: CASSLISGYTF.

This clone has a single count. V usage is TRBV19 and J usage is TRBJ1-2, with D possibly TRBD1 on 6 matching bases. Germline values: CDR1 LNHDA, CDR2 SQIVND (reference sequence). The CDR3 runs to 15 residues. The V end was cut by 3 bases, the J end by 2 bases, with 13 bases between. CDR3 DNA: TGTGCCAGTAGTATGGTTGGCAGGGGAAACTATGGCTACACCTTC. Translation: CASSMVGRGNYGYTF.

This chain joins TRBV10-3 and TRBJ2-3; 9 bases agree with TRBD2. Per the germline V gene, CDR1 is ENHRY and CDR2 is SYGVKD. The CDR3 has 14 residues. After removal of 6 bases from V and 2 bases from J, the junction contained 3 bases not matched to a gene. The CDR3 DNA reads TGTGCCATCAGAGTAGCGGGGGACACAGATACGCAGTATTTT. Its translation: CAIRVAGDTDTQYF.

The gene calls are TRBV10-3 and TRBJ2-1; D is uncertain. V was pared by 10 bases and J by 6 bases, with 10 bases between. The germline gives CDR1 ENHRY, CDR2 SYGVKD. The CDR3 totals 11 residues. Here the CDR3 reads CATTQVNEQFF. For the CDR3, the DNA is TGTGCCACCACTCAGGTCAATGAGCAGTTCTTC.

This chain joins TRBV7-6 and TRBJ2-3; 9 positions match TRBD2. The CDR3 contains 19 residues. In germline, CDR1 is SGHVS, CDR2 FNYEAQ. J was trimmed by 2 bases and V by 5 bases; bases with no gene match: 17. The chain's CDR3 is CASSPASSEAGGNTDTQYF. DNA for the CDR3: TGTGCCAGCAGCCCGGCATCGAGCGAGGCGGGAGGGAACACAGATACGCAGTATTTT.

This rearrangement joins TRBV9 to TRBJ2-1; maybe TRBD1 (5 bases). This CDR3 is 11 amino acids long. The germline V and J ends were trimmed by 6 bases and 10 bases, with 11 bases remaining between them. Germline V gives CDR1 SGDLS, CDR2 YYNGEE. The CDR3 DNA follows: TGTGCCAGCAAAACCAGGGTGGAGCAGTTCTTC. Amino acid sequence: CASKTRVEQFF.

This rearrangement joins TRBV5-1 to TRBJ1-6, with a possible D match to TRBD1 (6 bases). CDR1 and CDR2 from the germline V gene are SGHRS and YFSETQ. V dropped 0 bases and J dropped 10 bases, with 8 bases sitting between them. The CDR3 covers 13 residues. The CDR3 DNA is TGCGCCAGCAGCTTGGTACAGGGCTCACCCCTCCACTTT. Its translation: CASSLVQGSPLHF.

This clone was detected a few times. The chain recombines TRBV7-2 with TRBJ1-2, with 7 bases matching TRBD1. Germline V gene lookup returns CDR1 SGHTA and CDR2 FQGNSA. Trimming cost V 5 bases and J 4 bases; bases outside gene matches: 7. The CDR3 length is 14 residues. CDR3 DNA sequence: TGTGCCAGCAGCCCACGGGAGGGGGCCTATGGCTACACCTTC. Its protein product is CASSPREGAYGYTF.

The rearrangement uses TRBV29-1 and TRBJ2-1; TRBD1 might be the D (5 bases). V shed 7 bases and J shed 7 bases, with 20 bases lying between them. Germline V lookup: CDR1 SQVTM, CDR2 ANQGSEA. The CDR3 runs to 14 residues. CDR3 residues: CSAGGKTGMNEQFF. CDR3 coding DNA: TGCAGCGCCGGTGGGAAAACAGGCATGAATGAGCAGTTCTTC.

The rearrangement uses TRBV30 and TRBJ2-7; 9 nucleotides agree with TRBD2. From germline, CDR1 is GTSNPN and CDR2 SVGIG (reference sequence). The CDR3 extends over 13 amino acids. V lost 4 bases, J lost 0 bases, and 1 base stayed unmatched. CDR3 residues: CAWNSGSSYEQYF. DNA for the CDR3: TGTGCCTGGAATAGCGGGAGCTCCTACGAGCAGTACTTC. Based on the CDR3 plus reference TRBV30 and TRBJ2-7, the full variable domain is SQTIHQWPATLVQPVGSPLSLECTVEGTSNPNLYWYRQAAGRGLQLLFYSVGIGQISSEVPQNLSASRPQDRQFILSSKKLLLSDSGFYLCAWNSGSSYEQYFGPGTRLTVT.

The V and J genes are TRBV27 and TRBJ1-2, with 11 bases fitting TRBD1. V shed 5 bases and J 4 bases; nucleotides not matched to a gene: 6. The CDR3 contains 15 residues. Germline V gene lookup returns CDR1 MNHEY and CDR2 SMNVEV (reference sequence). The CDR3 region is CASSGTGGPLYGYTF. CDR3 sequence (DNA): TGTGCCAGCAGTGGGACAGGGGGTCCTCTCTATGGCTACACCTTC.

The V gene is TRBV6-6, the J gene TRBJ1-1; no definite D call. This CDR3 contains 14 residues. V was clipped by 7 bases and J by 4 bases, with 16 bases between them. In germline, CDR1 is MNHNY, CDR2 SVGAGI (reference sequence). CDR3 in DNA: TGTGCCAGCATTCCAGCGACGACGGGCACTGAAGCTTTCTTT. Translated: CASIPATTGTEAFF.

This chain uses TRBV2 with TRBJ2-2; D uncertain. From germline, CDR1 is SNHLY and CDR2 FYNNEI. V was shortened by 5 bases and J by 2 bases, with 6 bases between the two germline ends. This CDR3 comprises 13 residues. The CDR3 DNA sequence: TGTGCCAGCAGTCGTAGAAACACCGGGGAGCTGTTTTTT. Amino acid sequence: CASSRRNTGELFF.

This chain links TRBV6-5 with TRBJ2-7, with 9 positions matching TRBD1. J was trimmed by 5 bases and V by 2 bases; bases with no gene match: 7. This CDR3 region has 15 residues. Germline CDR1 is MNHEY and CDR2 is SVGAGI. The CDR3 sequence is CASSYLGTGQDEQYF. In DNA form, the CDR3 reads TGTGCCAGCAGTTACCTCGGGACAGGGCAGGACGAGCAGTACTTC.

This rearrangement joins TRBV15 to TRBJ2-1, with D possibly matching TRBD2 (6 bases). CDR1 is LNHNV and CDR2 is YYDKDF in the germline V gene (reference sequence). The CDR3 length is 15 residues. Trimming pared 8 bases from V and 7 bases from J, leaving 21 bases between. As DNA, the CDR3 is TGTGCCACCCGGAGGGAAAGGGACTCAAAAAATGAGCAGTTCTTC. It translates to CATRRERDSKNEQFF. The full variable domain, its missing parts supplied by reference TRBV15 and TRBJ2-1, is DAMVIQNPRYQVTQFGKPVTLSCSQTLNHNVMYWYQQKSSQAPKLLFHYYDKDFNNEADTPDNFQSRRPNTSFCFLDIRSPGLGDTAMYLCATRRERDSKNEQFFGPGTRLTVL.

V usage is TRBV4-1 and J usage is TRBJ2-7, with 11 nucleotides matching TRBD2. The CDR3 sequence is 16 residues long. Germline V lookup: CDR1 MGHRA, CDR2 YSYEKL. The V and J ends lost 1 base and 4 bases, in that order; junction bases with no gene match: 6. The CDR3 DNA is TGCGCCAGCAGCCAAGCAGGGGGACTAGCGGATTACGAGCAGTACTTC. The encoded protein is CASSQAGGLADYEQYF.

This clone has just one count. CDR3 bases: TGTGCCAGTAGCAGGACTAGCGCAGAGACCCAGTACTTC. As protein: CASSRTSAETQYF. The rearrangement joins TRBV19 to TRBJ2-5; 9 nucleotides align to TRBD2. V gave up 6 bases and J gave up 4 bases; unmatched junction bases: 3. From germline, CDR1 is LNHDA and CDR2 SQIVND (reference sequence). This CDR3 is 13 amino acids long.

The CDR3 bases are TGTGCCAGTAGCGGGAGGCGGAGCACAGATACGCAGTATTTT. Translated: CASSGRRSTDTQYF. This sequence joins TRBV19 and TRBJ2-3; 7 nucleotides agree with TRBD2. Germline loops: CDR1 LNHDA, CDR2 SQIVND (reference sequence). The CDR3 covers 14 residues. V shed 6 bases and J 0 bases; nucleotides not matched to a gene: 3.

The V gene is TRBV2, the J gene TRBJ1-2; 7 bases match TRBD1. CDR3 length: 13 residues. V shed 4 bases and J 7 bases; nucleotides not matched to a gene: 6. Per the germline V gene, CDR1 is SNHLY and CDR2 is FYNNEI. Here the CDR3 reads CASSGQGTVGYTF. The CDR3 DNA follows: TGTGCCAGCAGTGGACAGGGAACTGTTGGCTACACCTTC. Combining the CDR3 with reference TRBV2 and TRBJ1-2 gives the whole variable domain EPEVTQTPSHQVTQMGQEVILRCVPISNHLYFYWYRQILGQKVEFLVSFYNNEISEKSEIFDDQFSVERPDGSNFTLKIRSTKLEDSAMYFCASSGQGTVGYTFGSGTRLTVV.

This clone was recorded once. The genes are TRBV10-3 and TRBJ2-1; 10 nucleotides agree with TRBD2. CDR1 is ENHRY, CDR2 SYGVKD, per germline. CDR3 length: 14 residues. With V trimmed by 11 bases and J by 1 base, 5 bases remained unmatched. The CDR3 protein is CAAKREGSYNEQFF. The CDR3, as DNA: TGTGCCGCCAAGCGGGAGGGGTCCTACAATGAGCAGTTCTTC.

This clone was detected only once. The gene calls are TRBV2 and TRBJ2-7, with 9 nucleotides matching TRBD2. CDR3 length equals 14 residues. CDR1 and CDR2 (germline): SNHLY, FYNNEI. J lost 3 bases, V lost 7 bases, and 7 bases had no gene match. This CDR3 is CASMTTSGFYEQYF. CDR3 nucleotide sequence: TGTGCCAGCATGACGACTAGCGGTTTCTACGAGCAGTACTTC.

This chain links TRBV7-8 with TRBJ2-2, with 7 bases lining up with TRBD2. This CDR3 contains 16 residues. V shed 5 bases, J shed 6 bases, and the junction held 12 bases outside the gene matches. Germline assignment: CDR1 SGHVS and CDR2 FQNEAQ. As DNA, the CDR3 is TGTGCCAGCAGCAGGGCGACCCCGGGAGGATCCGGGGAGCTGTTTTTT. It translates to CASSRATPGGSGELFF.

This clone has more than one count but fewer than ten. The rearrangement joins TRBV6-5 to TRBJ2-7; unclear D gene. V gave up 7 bases and J gave up 3 bases, with 10 bases separating them. The CDR3 totals 12 residues. Looked up from germline, CDR1 is MNHEY and CDR2 is SVGAGI. The CDR3 DNA reads TGTGCCAGCAAGTCACACAACTACGAGCAGTACTTC. Amino acids: CASKSHNYEQYF.

The chain combines TRBV19 with TRBJ2-7, with D perhaps matching TRBD2 (6 bases). The CDR3 spans 12 residues. Trimming removed 5 bases from V and 3 bases from J, with 8 bases in between. Germline CDR1 LNHDA, CDR2 SQIVND (reference sequence). CDR3: CASSRGNYEQYF. The DNA of the CDR3 is TGTGCCAGTAGTCGCGGGAACTACGAGCAGTACTTC. Together with reference TRBV19 and TRBJ2-7, the CDR3 gives the full variable domain: DGGITQSPKYLFRKEGQNVTLSCEQNLNHDAMYWYRQDPGQGLRLIYYSQIVNDFQKGDIAEGYSVSREKKESFPLTVTSAQKNPTAFYLCASSRGNYEQYFGPGTRLTVT.